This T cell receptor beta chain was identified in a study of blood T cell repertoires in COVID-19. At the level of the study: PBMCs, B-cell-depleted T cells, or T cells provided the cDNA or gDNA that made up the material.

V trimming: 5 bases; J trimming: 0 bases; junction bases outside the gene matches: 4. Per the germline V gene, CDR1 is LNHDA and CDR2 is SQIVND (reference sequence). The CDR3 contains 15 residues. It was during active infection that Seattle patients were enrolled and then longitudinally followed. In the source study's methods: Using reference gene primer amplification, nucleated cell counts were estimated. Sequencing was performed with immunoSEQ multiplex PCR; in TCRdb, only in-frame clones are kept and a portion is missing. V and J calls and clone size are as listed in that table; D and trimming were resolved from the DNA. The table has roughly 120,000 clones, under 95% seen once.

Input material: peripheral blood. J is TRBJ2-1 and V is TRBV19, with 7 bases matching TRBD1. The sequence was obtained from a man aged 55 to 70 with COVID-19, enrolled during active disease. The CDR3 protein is CASSVDRRSYNEQFF. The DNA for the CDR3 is TGTGCCAGTAGTGTGGACAGGCGCTCCTACAATGAGCAGTTCTTC. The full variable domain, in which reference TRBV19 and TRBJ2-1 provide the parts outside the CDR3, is DGGITQSPKYLFRKEGQNVTLSCEQNLNHDAMYWYRQDPGQGLRLIYYSQIVNDFQKGDIAEGYSVSREKKESFPLTVTSAQKNPTAFYLCASSVDRRSYNEQFFGPGTRLTVL.